This entry concerns a single T cell receptor beta chain. The CDR3 totals 16 residues. With V trimmed by 1 base and J by 3 bases, 7 bases remained unmatched. Germline V CDR1 and CDR2: LGHDT, YNNKEL (reference sequence). In the authors' methods: How many nucleated cells were present was estimated from reference gene primer amplification. Sequencing used immunoSEQ multiplex PCR; TCRdb keeps in-frame clones, though not all of them. V, J and clone size derive from that table, while D and trimming were established from the DNA sequence. The sample lists about 400,000 clones; 75% to 90% were seen once. The data are from a study of blood T cell repertoires in COVID-19.

This TCR came from a woman aged 60-75 years with COVID-19, enrolled during active disease. The sequencing sample was made of peripheral blood. This chain links TRBV3-1 (or the pseudogene TRBV3-2) with TRBJ2-5; 8 nucleotides line up with TRBD2. Here the CDR3 DNA reads TGTGCCAGCAGCCAAGCGGGCCGGGGGGGCGAAGAGACCCAGTACTTC. It yields the protein CASSQAGRGGEETQYF.